Detailed here is one T cell receptor (beta chain). This sample is drawn from a study of blood T cell repertoires in COVID-19. Study background: Acute-phase and convalescent COVID-19 samples originated in the United States, Italy and Spain. In each case, the material was cDNA or gDNA derived from T cells, B-cell-depleted T cells, or PBMCs.

The CDR3 spans 15 residues. V was trimmed by 3 bases and J by 4 bases, leaving 16 bases between them. The authors' processing: Quantification of nucleated cells was approximated via reference gene primer amplification. TCRdb keeps only in-frame clones here, not all; method: immunoSEQ multiplex PCR. The D gene and trimming were derived from the DNA, and the V and J assignments and clone size from that table. This table has roughly 100,000 clones, 81% appearing once. The chain uses TRBV5-3 and TRBJ1-2; perhaps TRBD1 as D (6 bases). TRBV5-3 is known as an ORF, though its function is uncertain. The sequenced material came from peripheral blood. The TCR comes from an elderly man with active or convalescent COVID-19. CDR3: CARSSRGGLPYGYTF. DNA of the CDR3: TGTGCCAGAAGCTCCCGGGGGGGGCTACCCTATGGCTACACCTTC.